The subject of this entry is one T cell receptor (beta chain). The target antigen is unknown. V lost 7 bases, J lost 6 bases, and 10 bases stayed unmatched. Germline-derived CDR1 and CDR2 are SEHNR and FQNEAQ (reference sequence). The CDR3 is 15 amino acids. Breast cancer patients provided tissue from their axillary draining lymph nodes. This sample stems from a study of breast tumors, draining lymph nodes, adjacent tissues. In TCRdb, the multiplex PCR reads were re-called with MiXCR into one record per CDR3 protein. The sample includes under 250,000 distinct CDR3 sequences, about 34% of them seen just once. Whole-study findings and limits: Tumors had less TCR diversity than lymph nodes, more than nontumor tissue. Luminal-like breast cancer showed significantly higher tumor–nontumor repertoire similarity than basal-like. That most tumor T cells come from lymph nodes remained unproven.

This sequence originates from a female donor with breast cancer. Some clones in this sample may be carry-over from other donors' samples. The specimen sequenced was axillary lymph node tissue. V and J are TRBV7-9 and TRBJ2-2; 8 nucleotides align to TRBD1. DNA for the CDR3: TGTGCCAGCACAAGCCAGGGGGCTAATGCCGGGGAGCTGTTTTTT. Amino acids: CASTSQGANAGELFF. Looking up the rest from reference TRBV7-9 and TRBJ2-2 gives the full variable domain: DTGVSQNPRHKITKRGQNVTFRCDPISEHNRLYWYRQTLGQGPEFLTYFQNEAQLEKSRLLSDRFSAERPKGSFSTLEIQRTEQGDSAMYLCASTSQGANAGELFFGEGSRLTVL.